The 17 T cell receptor beta chains below come from one sample, sequenced in a study of T cell repertoires in cytomegalovirus infection. MiXCR, run by TCRdb on the reads, gives a single entry per CDR3 protein. Of hundreds of thousands of distinct CDR3 sequences detected, approximately 24% appear once; the ten largest clones hold under 8.5%. Sequencing input: CD8+ T cells from PBMCs. Receptor source: a human donor in good health (CMV status not recorded). Some clones in this sample may be carry-over from other donors' samples.

Regarding this clonotype: The junction departs from the called germline gene at one end, perhaps through a read error. This chain links TRBV7-7 with TRBJ2-1, with D unresolved. The CDR3 is 13 amino acids. Germline CDR1 is SSHAT and CDR2 is FNYEAQ (reference sequence). DNA for the CDR3: TGTGCTAGCAGCCCTGCTGAGGTTAATGAGCAGTTCTTC. Translated, it gives CASSPAEVNEQFF.

This clonotype occurred many times. The rearrangement links TRBV7-9 to TRBJ1-2, with D tentatively TRBD1 (5 bases). This CDR3 has 15 residues. The V gene's germline CDR1 is SEHNR and CDR2 FQNEAQ (reference sequence). V was cut by 2 bases and J by 2 bases, with 12 bases left in between. The CDR3 protein is CASSLIRGANYGYTF. The CDR3 coding sequence is TGTGCCAGCAGCTTAATCAGAGGGGCCAACTATGGCTACACCTTC.

Many counts were recorded for this clonotype. V is TRBV4-1 and J is TRBJ1-1; D gene uncertain. This CDR3 contains 14 residues. Trimming removed 0 bases at V and 1 base at J, with 6 bases between. CDR1 and CDR2 from the germline V gene are MGHRA and YSYEKL. The CDR3 here is CASSQDPRNTEAFF. In nucleotides, the CDR3 is TGCGCCAGCAGCCAAGATCCGAGGAACACTGAAGCTTTCTTT.

This clonotype was seen only a few times. The chain combines TRBV29-1 with TRBJ1-2; TRBD1 agrees at 7 bases. The CDR3 totals 13 residues. The germline gives CDR1 SQVTM, CDR2 ANQGSEA. With 4 bases clipped from V and 7 bases from J, the junction kept 9 bases outside the gene matches. The CDR3 DNA reads as TGCAGCGTTGTATCCAGGGGGACCCCTGGCTACACCTTC. Encoded protein: CSVVSRGTPGYTF.

This rearrangement joins TRBV28 to TRBJ2-1; 8 bases fit TRBD2. CDR3 length: 16 amino acids. CDR1 and CDR2 from the germline V gene are MDHEN and SYDVKM. V dropped 6 bases and J dropped 3; count of bases not matched to a gene: 10. In DNA, the CDR3 is TGTGCCAGCAGGATGGCGGGGGGATTGATCTACAATGAGCAGTTCTTC. Encoded protein: CASRMAGGLIYNEQFF.

V is TRBV27 and J is TRBJ2-1; tentative D call: TRBD1 (5 bases). V lost 3 bases and J 8 bases, leaving 14 bases between the germline ends. The CDR3 spans 14 residues. Germline CDR1 MNHEY, CDR2 SMNVEV (reference sequence). The chain's CDR3 is CASSFYDSPDEQFF. The CDR3 DNA reads as TGTGCCAGCAGTTTCTACGACAGTCCCGATGAGCAGTTCTTC.

This sequence joins TRBV19 and TRBJ2-1; D gene uncertain. V lost 3 bases and J 0 bases, leaving 6 bases between the germline ends. In germline, CDR1 is LNHDA, CDR2 SQIVND (reference sequence). The CDR3 consists of 14 residues. CDR3: CASSMSSSYNEQFF. CDR3 DNA sequence: TGTGCCAGTAGTATGAGTAGCTCCTACAATGAGCAGTTCTTC.

This clonotype was counted a few times. The rearrangement uses TRBV28 and TRBJ2-1; TRBD2 is a possible D gene (6 bases). The CDR3 contains 15 residues. Per the germline V gene, CDR1 is MDHEN and CDR2 is SYDVKM. With 6 bases removed from V and 8 bases from J, the gap between germline ends came to 20 bases. The CDR3 DNA follows: TGTGCCAGCAGCTTAACTCCTAGCGTATACGATGAGCAGTTCTTC. Residues: CASSLTPSVYDEQFF. The entire variable domain, with the rest obtained from reference TRBV28 and TRBJ2-1, is as follows: DVKVTQSSRYLVKRTGEKVFLECVQDMDHENMFWYRQDPGLGLRLIYFSYDVKMKEKGDIPEGYSVSREKKERFSLILESASTNQTSMYLCASSLTPSVYDEQFFGPGTRLTVL.

There are many counts of this clonotype. The chain recombines TRBV7-9 with TRBJ2-5; TRBD2 aligns across 10 bases. V gave up 4 bases and J gave up 4 bases; unmatched junction bases: 6. Germline CDR1 is SEHNR and CDR2 is FQNEAQ (reference sequence). The CDR3 has 15 residues. In nucleotides, the CDR3 is TGTGCCAGCAGCTGGAGCGGGGGGGCACGAGAGACCCAGTACTTC. It specifies CASSWSGGARETQYF.

The chain joins TRBV14 to TRBJ1-3; D ambiguous. The CDR3 consists of 13 residues. Trimming left V 6 bases short and J 0 bases short, with 6 bases between. Germline-derived CDR1 and CDR2 are SGHDN and FVKESK. The CDR3 spells CASRGYSGNTIYF. Here the CDR3 DNA reads TGTGCCAGCAGAGGATACTCTGGAAACACCATATATTTT.

The rearrangement joins TRBV15 to TRBJ1-5; no clear D gene. Trimming removed 5 bases from V and 4 bases from J, with 12 bases in between. Germline lookup yields CDR1 LNHNV and CDR2 YYDKDF (reference sequence). This CDR3 has 14 residues. DNA of the CDR3: TGTGCCACCAGCCCCTCCCGCCTAAATCAGCCCCAGCATTTT. The encoded protein is CATSPSRLNQPQHF.

This clonotype was observed many times. The chain joins TRBV7-9 to TRBJ1-2, with 8 bases fitting TRBD1. CDR3 length: 14 amino acids. V shed 4 bases, J shed 6 bases, and the junction held 7 bases outside the gene matches. Germline assignment: CDR1 SEHNR and CDR2 FQNEAQ (reference sequence). This CDR3 is CASSSRDRLNGYTF. The CDR3 coding sequence is TGTGCCAGCAGCTCCCGGGACAGGTTGAATGGCTACACCTTC.

J is TRBJ1-1 and V is TRBV6-8; D may be TRBD1 (6 bases). The CDR3 runs 15 residues. With 2 bases removed from V and 1 base from J, the gap between germline ends came to 11 bases. Germline values: CDR1 MNHGY, CDR2 SAAAGT. The CDR3: CASSYAATGNTEAFF. For the CDR3, the DNA is TGTGCCAGCAGTTACGCAGCGACAGGGAACACTGAAGCTTTCTTT.

The sample holds a few counts of this clonotype. The rearrangement joins TRBV14 to TRBJ1-6; D is undetermined. The V end was cut by 4 bases, the J end by 13 bases, with 14 bases between. Germline CDR1 SGHDN, CDR2 FVKESK. The CDR3 is made up of 13 amino acids. The CDR3 loop is CASSLTGPAPLHF. The CDR3 DNA follows: TGTGCCAGCAGCCTTACCGGGCCGGCGCCCCTCCACTTT.

This sequence joins TRBV27 and TRBJ1-2, with 8 bases lining up with TRBD1. Germline V gives CDR1 MNHEY, CDR2 SMNVEV (reference sequence). After removal of 2 bases from V and 4 bases from J, the junction contained 3 bases not matched to a gene. This CDR3 comprises 14 residues. The CDR3: CASSLMTGAYGYTF. The CDR3 coding sequence is TGTGCCAGCAGTTTAATGACAGGGGCCTATGGCTACACCTTC.

The rearrangement links TRBV6-2 or TRBV6-3 to TRBJ1-6; D not resolved. Trimming took 0 bases from V and 9 from J, leaving 6 bases between them. From germline, CDR1 is MNHEY and CDR2 SVGEGT. The CDR3 sequence is 13 residues long. For the CDR3, the DNA is TGTGCCAGCAGTTACTCCGCAAGTTCACCCCTCCACTTT. It translates to CASSYSASSPLHF.

In this sample, this clonotype turned up a few times. This chain uses TRBV14 with TRBJ2-5, with D hard to call. With 3 bases removed from V and 4 bases from J, the gap between germline ends came to 12 bases. The CDR3 is made up of 14 amino acids. Germline CDR1 is SGHDN and CDR2 is FVKESK. In nucleotides, the CDR3 is TGTGCCAGCAGCCACTATGACCCGGGAGAGACCCAGTACTTC. This codes for CASSHYDPGETQYF.